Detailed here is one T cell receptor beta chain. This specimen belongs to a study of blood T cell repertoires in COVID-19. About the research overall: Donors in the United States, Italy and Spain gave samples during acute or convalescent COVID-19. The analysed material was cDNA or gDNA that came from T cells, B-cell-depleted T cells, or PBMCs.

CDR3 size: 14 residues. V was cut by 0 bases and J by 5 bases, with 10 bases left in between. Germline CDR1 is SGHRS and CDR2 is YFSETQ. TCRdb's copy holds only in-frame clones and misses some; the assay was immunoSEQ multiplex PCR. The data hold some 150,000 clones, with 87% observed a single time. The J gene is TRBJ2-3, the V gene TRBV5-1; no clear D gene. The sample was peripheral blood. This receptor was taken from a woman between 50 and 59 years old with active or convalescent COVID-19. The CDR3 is CASSLGQARDTQYF. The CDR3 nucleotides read TGCGCCAGCAGCTTGGGGCAGGCAAGAGATACGCAGTATTTT.